One sample yielded the 8 T cell receptor beta chains listed below, sequenced in a study of T cells in women clearing cervical HPV infection. The repertoire was sequenced with immunoSEQ multiplex PCR; TCRdb's copy has only in-frame clones and lacks some. The sample has more than 30,000 clones, and its top ten clones hold roughly 7.3%. The sample taken for sequencing was blood buffy coat. Receptors originate from a woman between 18 and 70 years old with a cervical HPV16 infection that either progressed to CIN3+ or cleared (not recorded which).

Note on this clone: The CDR3 goes on 3 residues after the read ends, and that part is filled in from the germline J gene. The V gene is TRBV2, the J gene TRBJ2-1, with TRBD2 as a possible D gene (5 bases). Trimming stripped 3 bases from V and 3 bases from J, with 12 bases between. The CDR3 extends over 15 amino acids. Per germline, CDR1 SNHLY and CDR2 FYNNEI. CDR3: CASSEIRGNYNEQFF. The sequenced CDR3 bases are TGTGCCAGCAGTGAGATTCGGGGAAACTACAATGAG.

On this clone itself: The read comes to an end 3 residues before the CDR3 does, leaving the germline J gene to fill in the end. The chain has TRBV12-3 or TRBV12-4 and TRBJ2-1, with D maybe TRBD2 (5 bases). This CDR3 contains 15 residues. V was cut by 4 bases and J by 4 bases, with 14 bases left in between. Incomplete CDR3 DNA: TGTGCCAGCAGTTCTAAGGACTCCGGTTACAATGAG. Translated, it gives CASSSKDSGYNE. Given in full, the CDR3 is CASSSKDSGYNEQFF.

As for this clone: From the germline J gene comes the end of the CDR3, since the read stops 3 residues before it. This chain links TRBV20-1 with TRBJ2-5, with D perhaps TRBD1 (6 bases). The CDR3 spans 12 residues. V was pared by 6 bases and J by 1 base, with 9 bases between. Germline V gives CDR1 DFQATT, CDR2 SNEGSKA (reference sequence). The CDR3 loop is CSADRSQETQYF. Partial CDR3 DNA: TGCAGTGCCGACAGGAGCCAAGAGACC.

Remarks on this clone: With the read ending 3 residues before the CDR3 end, the germline J gene is used to fill in that end. This chain connects TRBV19 to TRBJ1-1; 9 bases agree with TRBD1. With V trimmed by 0 bases and J by 5 bases, 7 bases remained unmatched. Germline values: CDR1 LNHDA, CDR2 SQIVND (reference sequence). The CDR3 contains 16 residues. The DNA read from the CDR3 is TGTGCCAGTAGTATAGATCGGGACAGGGCGGGAACTGAA. The encoded protein is CASSIDRDRAGTE. The full CDR3 protein reads CASSIDRDRAGTEAFF.

With regard to this clone: The DNA ends 3 residues before the CDR3 does, and the rest of the CDR3 is filled in from the germline J gene. This chain joins TRBV10-3 and TRBJ1-1; D gene ambiguous. Germline V gene sequence: CDR1 ENHRY, CDR2 SYGVKD. The CDR3 has 14 amino acids. CDR3 region: CAISESMQTQEAFF. CDR3 bases read: TGTGCCATCAGTGAGTCGATGCAAACCCAGGAA.

With respect to this clone: The read falls 3 residues short of the CDR3 end, and the missing part is taken from the germline J gene. The V and J genes are TRBV18 and TRBJ2-3, with 7 bases matching TRBD2. Germline CDR1 and CDR2: KGHSH and LQKENI. The CDR3 has 15 amino acids. The CDR3 bases that were read are TGTGCCAGCTCACCGTTGTCGGGGGGTCAAGAGACG. Translating it yields CASSPLSGGQET. The whole CDR3 sequence reads CASSPLSGGQETQYF.

Note on this clone: The read is 3 residues too short to cover the CDR3 end, so that end is filled in from the germline J gene. This chain connects TRBV9 to TRBJ2-1; 9 bases line up with TRBD1. With 1 base clipped from V and 4 bases from J, the junction kept 6 bases outside the gene matches. Germline CDR1 reads SGDLS; CDR2 reads YYNGEE. The CDR3 consists of 16 residues. The CDR3 protein is CASSVPTGGLYNEQFF. The part of the CDR3 DNA that was read is TGTGCCAGCAGCGTACCTACAGGGGGCCTATACAATGAG.

For this clone: Sequencing ends 3 residues short of the CDR3 end; the germline J gene provides the rest. V gene TRBV2 combines with J gene TRBJ2-7, with 7 bases matching TRBD2. CDR1 is SNHLY and CDR2 is FYNNEI in the germline V gene. Losses at the gene ends were 5 bases for V and 5 bases for J; bases not matched to a gene: 9. This CDR3 region has 14 residues. Partial CDR3 DNA: TGTGCCAGCAGTCGGACTAGTAGTTTGGACGAG. Its translation is CASSRTSSLDE. The entire CDR3 protein reads CASSRTSSLDEQYF.